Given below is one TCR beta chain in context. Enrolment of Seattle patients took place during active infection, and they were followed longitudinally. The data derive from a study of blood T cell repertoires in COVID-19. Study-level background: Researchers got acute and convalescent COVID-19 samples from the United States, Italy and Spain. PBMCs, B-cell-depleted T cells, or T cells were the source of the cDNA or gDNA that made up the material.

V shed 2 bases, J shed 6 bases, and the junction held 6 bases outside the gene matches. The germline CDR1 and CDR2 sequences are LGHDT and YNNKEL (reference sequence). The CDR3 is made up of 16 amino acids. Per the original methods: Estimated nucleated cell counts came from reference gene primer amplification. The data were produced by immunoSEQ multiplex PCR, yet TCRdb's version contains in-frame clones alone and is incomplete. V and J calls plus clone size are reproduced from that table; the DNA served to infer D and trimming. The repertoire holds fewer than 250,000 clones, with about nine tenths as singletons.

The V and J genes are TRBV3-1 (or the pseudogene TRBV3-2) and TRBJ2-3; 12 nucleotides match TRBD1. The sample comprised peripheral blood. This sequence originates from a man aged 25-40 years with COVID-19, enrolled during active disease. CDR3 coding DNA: TGTGCCAGCAGCCAACCGGGACAGGGGGCACGGGATACGCAGTATTTT. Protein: CASSQPGQGARDTQYF.